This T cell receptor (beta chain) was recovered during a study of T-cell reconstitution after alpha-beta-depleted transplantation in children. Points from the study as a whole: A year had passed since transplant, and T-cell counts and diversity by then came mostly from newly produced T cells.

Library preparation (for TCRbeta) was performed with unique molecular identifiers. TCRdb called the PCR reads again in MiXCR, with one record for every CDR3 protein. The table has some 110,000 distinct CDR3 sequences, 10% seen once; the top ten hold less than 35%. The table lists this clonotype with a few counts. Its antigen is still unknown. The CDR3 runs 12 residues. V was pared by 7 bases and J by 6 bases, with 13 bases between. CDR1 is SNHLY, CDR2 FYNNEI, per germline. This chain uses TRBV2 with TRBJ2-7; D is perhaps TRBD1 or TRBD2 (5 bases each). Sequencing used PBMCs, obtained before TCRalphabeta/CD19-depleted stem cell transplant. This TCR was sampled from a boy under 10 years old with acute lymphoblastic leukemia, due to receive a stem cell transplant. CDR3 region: CASNVGVREQYF. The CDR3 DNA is TGTGCCAGCAACGTGGGGGTTCGCGAGCAGTACTTC.